This T cell receptor beta chain appears in the sequencing data of a study of CD8+ T cells in alopecia areata (dated by TCRdb to the late 2010s). With respect to the entire study: High-throughput TCRbeta sequencing was used to examine T cell clonal expansion in alopecia areata in both the C3H/HeJ mouse model and human patients. In humans, TCRbeta sequencing was performed on scalp tissue and on sorted CD4+ and CD8+ peripheral blood T cells from healthy controls and from patients with patchy or totalis/universalis alopecia areata. Scalp clonality was compared among normal scalp (n=4), patchy alopecia areata scalp (n=8), and alopecia totalis/universalis scalp (n=8). RNA came from the PAXgene miRNA kit for fixed scalp, the miRNeasy kit for PBMCs, and the RNeasy kit for mouse skin. Amplification of TCRbeta CDR3 regions was done by immunoSEQ multiplex PCR using 35 Vbeta forward primers and 13 Jbeta reverse primers. What the authors observed across the whole study: Compared with normal scalp, lesional scalp, particularly in alopecia totalis/universalis, had higher clonality and more expanded CD8+ clones, which suggests antigenic drive. Unlike mouse skin, which is dominated by gammadelta T cells, normal human skin has resident alphabeta T cells that are also sequenced, and this complicates analysis of the scalp TCR repertoire. Shared TCR sequences between patients were less evident than in mice, which may be partly attributable to HLA diversity in the patient population.

Library preparation used the immunoSEQ multiplex PCR assay. RNA was extracted from all samples and reverse transcribed into cDNA as template for TCR sequencing. First-strand cDNA was synthesized with SuperScript III using a 2:1 mix of oligo-dT and random hexamers. Amplification bias was assessed with a synthetic immune receptor repertoire, and residual bias was removed computationally. As for how the authors treated the data: Raw reads were preprocessed to remove errors, and CDR3 was defined according to IMGT conventions as the region from the conserved cysteine to phenylalanine. To get clonality, Shannon entropy was normalized by log2 of the number of productive unique TCRs and the result was subtracted from 1. Whether scalp clones were CD4 or CD8 was inferred by matching scalp TCRbeta sequences against CD4 and CD8 repertoires sorted from blood. TCRdb obtained this table from immuneACCESS and retained in-frame rearrangements with V and J assigned. These tables miss some clones; where compared with another copy, unresolved V genes account for less than half of the shortfall, and the remainder is unexplained. V and J calls and clone size are copied from that table; D and trimming were computed from the DNA. The sample table contains roughly 150,000 clones; only one count was recorded for about three fifths of them. Clones ranked in the top ten supply under 5.5% of the sample.

Trimming takes 0 bases from V and 6 bases from J, and the germline ends sit 9 bases apart. Measured from the cysteine to the phenylalanine, the CDR3 is 13 residues long. The CDR3 DNA has 39 bases and is translated from base 1. For CDR1 and CDR2, the germline V gene lists SGHDN and FVKESK. This clone was seen a handful of times. What antigen it recognizes has not been identified. Base quality data are lacking; no much larger clone is found one base away. PBMCs were isolated by density centrifugation and stained for CD3, CD4 and CD8, after which CD4+ and CD8+ T cells were sorted on a FACSAria. Unaffected controls provided scalp biopsies and blood samples.

Recombination joined TRBV14 with TRBJ2-7; tentative D gene TRBD2, with 5 bases matching. This clonotype was sampled from a human donor in good health. Material: CD4+ T cells sorted from blood. The DNA sequence follows: TGTGCCAGCAGCCAAGAACTGGGGAGCGAGCAGTACTTC. This sequence encodes CASSQELGSEQYF.